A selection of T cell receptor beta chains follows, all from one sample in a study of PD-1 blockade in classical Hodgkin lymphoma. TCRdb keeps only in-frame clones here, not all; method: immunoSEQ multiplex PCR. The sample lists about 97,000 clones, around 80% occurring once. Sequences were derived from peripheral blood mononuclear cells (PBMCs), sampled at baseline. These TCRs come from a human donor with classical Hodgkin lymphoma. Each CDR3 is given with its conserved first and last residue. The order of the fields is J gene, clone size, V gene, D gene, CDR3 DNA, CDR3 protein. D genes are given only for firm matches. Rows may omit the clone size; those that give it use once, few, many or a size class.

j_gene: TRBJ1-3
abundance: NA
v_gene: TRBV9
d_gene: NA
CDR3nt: TGTGCCAGCAGCGTAGCTCAGGGCAGTTACTCTGGAAACACCATATATTTT
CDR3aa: CASSVAQGSYSGNTIYF

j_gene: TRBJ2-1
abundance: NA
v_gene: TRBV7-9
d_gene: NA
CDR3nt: TGTGCCAGCAGCTTTAGGGAATTAAGTGAGCAGTTCTTC
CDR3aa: CASSFRELSEQFF

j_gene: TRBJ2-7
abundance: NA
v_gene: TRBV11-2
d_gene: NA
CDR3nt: TGTGCCAGCAGCGTCTTAGGGACTTTACCCTACGAGCAGTACTTC
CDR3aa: CASSVLGTLPYEQYF

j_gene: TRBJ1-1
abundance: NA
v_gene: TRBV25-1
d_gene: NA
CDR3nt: TGTGCCAGCAGTGAGAACACTGAAGCTTTCTTT
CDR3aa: CASSENTEAFF

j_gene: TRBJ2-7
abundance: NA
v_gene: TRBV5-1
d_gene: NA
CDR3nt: TGCGCCAGCAGCAATTCCCGGGGACTTCGATACGAGCAGTACTTC
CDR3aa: CASSNSRGLRYEQYF

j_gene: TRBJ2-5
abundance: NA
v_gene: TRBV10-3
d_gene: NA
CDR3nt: TGTGCCATTATGAGGGGTCCCCAAGAGACCCAGTACTTC
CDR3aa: CAIMRGPQETQYF

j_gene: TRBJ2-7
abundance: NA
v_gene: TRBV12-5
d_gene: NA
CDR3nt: TGTGCTAGTGGTTTGATCCCAGTACCGGGACGGATAAACTACGAGCAGTACTTC
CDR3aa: CASGLIPVPGRINYEQYF

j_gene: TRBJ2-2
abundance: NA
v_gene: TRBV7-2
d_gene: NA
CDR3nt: TGTGCCAGCAGCTTTGACTACAGGACGGTCGCGAACACCGGGGAGCTGTTTTTT
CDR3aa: CASSFDYRTVANTGELFF

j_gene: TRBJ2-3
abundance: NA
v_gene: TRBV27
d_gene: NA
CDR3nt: TGTGCCAGCAGTGAACAGTATATCACAGATACGCAGTATTTT
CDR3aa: CASSEQYITDTQYF

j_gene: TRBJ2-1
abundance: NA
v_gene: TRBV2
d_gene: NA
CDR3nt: TGTGCCAGCAGTTGGGGCAATGAGCAGTTCTTC
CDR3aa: CASSWGNEQFF

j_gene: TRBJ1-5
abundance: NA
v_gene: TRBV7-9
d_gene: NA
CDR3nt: TGTGCCAGCAGCTTAGGGGATGGGGATAGCAATCAGCCCCAGCATTTT
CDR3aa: CASSLGDGDSNQPQHF

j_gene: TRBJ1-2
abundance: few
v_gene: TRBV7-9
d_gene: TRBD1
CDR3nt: TGTGCCAGCAGCTTAGGACAGGGGGTGGGCTATGGCTACACCTTC
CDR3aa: CASSLGQGVGYGYTF

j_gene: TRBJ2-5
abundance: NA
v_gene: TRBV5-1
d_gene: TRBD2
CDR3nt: TGCGCCAGCACCCCCCTAGCGGGCCAAGAGACCCAGTACTTC
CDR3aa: CASTPLAGQETQYF

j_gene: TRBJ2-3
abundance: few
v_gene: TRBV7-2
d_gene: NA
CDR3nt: TGTGCCAGCAGCTTAGGGCTAAGCACAGATACGCAGTATTTT
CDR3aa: CASSLGLSTDTQYF

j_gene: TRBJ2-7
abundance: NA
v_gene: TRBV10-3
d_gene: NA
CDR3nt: TGTGCCATCAGGGATAGGGATCTTGGCTCCTACGAGCAGTACTTC
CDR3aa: CAIRDRDLGSYEQYF

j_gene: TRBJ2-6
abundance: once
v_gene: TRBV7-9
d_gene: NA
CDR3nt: TGTGCCAGCAGCTTAGCAGGGGGTTTGAGTCTTGGGGCCAACGTCCTGACTTTC
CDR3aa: CASSLAGGLSLGANVLTF

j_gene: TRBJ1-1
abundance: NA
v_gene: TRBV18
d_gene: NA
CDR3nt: TGTGCCAGCTCACCAATCGAGAACACTGAAGCTTTCTTT
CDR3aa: CASSPIENTEAFF

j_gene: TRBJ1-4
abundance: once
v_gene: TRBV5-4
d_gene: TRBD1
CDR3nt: TGTGCCAGCAGTTCCGGGACAGGGGGGTCGGTTAATGCAAAACTGTTTTTT
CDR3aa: CASSSGTGGSVNAKLFF

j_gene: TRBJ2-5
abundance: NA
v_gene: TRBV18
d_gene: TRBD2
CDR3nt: TGTGCCAGCTCACGGAGCGGGACCCAAGAGACCCAGTACTTC
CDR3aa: CASSRSGTQETQYF

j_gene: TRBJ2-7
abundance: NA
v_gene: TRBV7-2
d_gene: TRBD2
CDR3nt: TGTGCCAGCAGCGGACTAGCGGGAAGGGTCTCCTACGAGCAGTACTTC
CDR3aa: CASSGLAGRVSYEQYF

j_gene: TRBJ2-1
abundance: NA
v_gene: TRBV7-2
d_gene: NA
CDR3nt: TGTGCCAGCAGCTTAGGTATGGCCTCCTACAATGAGCAGTTCTTC
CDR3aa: CASSLGMASYNEQFF

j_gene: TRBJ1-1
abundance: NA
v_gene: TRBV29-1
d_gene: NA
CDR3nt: TGCAGCGCCGTAGGACAGCCGAACACTGAAGCTTTCTTT
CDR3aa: CSAVGQPNTEAFF

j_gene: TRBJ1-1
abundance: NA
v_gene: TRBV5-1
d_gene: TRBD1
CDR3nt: TGCGCCAGCAGCTTGGGGGACAGGAACACTGAAGCTTTCTTT
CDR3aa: CASSLGDRNTEAFF

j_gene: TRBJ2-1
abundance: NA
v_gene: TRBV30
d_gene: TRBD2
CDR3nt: TGTGCCTGGAGTAAACTAGCGGGAGGTGGCGAGCAGTTCTTC
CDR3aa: CAWSKLAGGGEQFF